The present TCR beta chain was sequenced within a study of T cells after yellow fever vaccination. This CDR3 comprises 15 residues. V was cut by 4 bases and J by 4 bases, with 16 bases left in between. Germline CDR1 GTSNPN, CDR2 SVGIG (reference sequence). One entry per CDR3 protein results from TCRdb running MiXCR on the 5' RACE reads. The sample includes more than 300,000 distinct CDR3 sequences, about 6.9% of them seen just once. This clonotype has at least ten counts. V gene TRBV30 combines with J gene TRBJ2-2; the D gene could be TRBD1 or TRBD2 (5 bases each). The TCR was taken from a man aged 18 to 29 who received the YFV17D yellow fever vaccine. Sequenced here: PBMCs, sampled about 49 days after the first yellow fever vaccination. Written as DNA, the CDR3 is TGTGCCTGGATCGAGAGGGGACGGTTCACCGGGGAGCTGTTTTTT. Translated: CAWIERGRFTGELFF.